A selection of T cell receptor beta chains follows, all from one sample in a study of blood T cell repertoires in COVID-19. Sequencing was performed with immunoSEQ multiplex PCR; in TCRdb, only in-frame clones are kept and a portion is missing. The table lists hundreds of thousands of clones, 65% to 90% of them singletons. The source material was peripheral blood. These receptors came from a human donor in a cohort sampled during active COVID-19. The CDR3 runs from the conserved cysteine through the conserved F or W. D genes are given only for firm matches. Size is omitted from some rows. Given values are once, few, many or a class for expanded clones.

DNA: TGTGCCAGCAGTGAACTTAGATCCTACGAGCAGTACTTC
CDR3: CASSELRSYEQYF
V: TRBV2
D: -
size: -
J: TRBJ2-7

DNA: TGTGCCAGCAGCCAAGAAATCCCCGGGAGGGCCGCCTGGTTTAGGGTAGAGCAGTTCTTC
CDR3: CASSQEIPGRAAWFRVEQFF
V: TRBV4-2
D: TRBD2
size: -
J: TRBJ2-1

DNA: TGTGCCAGCAGGATTTCGGGGTCCTACGAGCAGTACTTC
CDR3: CASRISGSYEQYF
V: TRBV7-2
D: -
size: -
J: TRBJ2-7

DNA: TGTGCCAGCAGTGCGGGACCACATGGGAAGCAGTACTTC
CDR3: CASSAGPHGKQYF
V: TRBV12-3/TRBV12-4
D: -
size: -
J: TRBJ2-7

DNA: TGTGCCAGCAGAACCTCAAGGACAACGAACACTGAAGCTTTCTTT
CDR3: CASRTSRTTNTEAFF
V: TRBV7-2
D: -
size: -
J: TRBJ1-1

DNA: TGTGCCAGCAGCCTAGCGGGAGCCTACAATGAGCAGTTCTTC
CDR3: CASSLAGAYNEQFF
V: TRBV13
D: TRBD2
size: -
J: TRBJ2-1

DNA: TGTGCCAGCAGCTTGGGGAGTAACACTGAAGCTTTCTTT
CDR3: CASSLGSNTEAFF
V: TRBV5-6
D: -
size: -
J: TRBJ1-1

DNA: TGTGCCAGCAGAGAGACAGTTAGGGGGCAGCCCCAGCATTTT
CDR3: CASRETVRGQPQHF
V: TRBV2
D: -
size: -
J: TRBJ1-5

DNA: TGTGCCAGCAGCTTATCTAAAGCGGGAGGGCCAAATACGCAGTATTTT
CDR3: CASSLSKAGGPNTQYF
V: TRBV7-3
D: TRBD2
size: -
J: TRBJ2-3

DNA: TGTGCCAGCAGCCCTCTACGTCAGGTGGGGCTGTTTTTT
CDR3: CASSPLRQVGLFF
V: TRBV7-2
D: -
size: once
J: TRBJ2-2

DNA: TGTGCCAGTAGTGGGCCCAGGGGCAGGGGGGCTGGGGCCAACGTCCTGACTTTC
CDR3: CASSGPRGRGAGANVLTF
V: TRBV19
D: -
size: -
J: TRBJ2-6

DNA: TGTGCCAGCAGTTCCTTCGCTACTAGCGGGAGTAGCAATGAGCAGTTCTTC
CDR3: CASSSFATSGSSNEQFF
V: TRBV6-2/TRBV6-3
D: TRBD2
size: -
J: TRBJ2-1

DNA: TGTGCCAGCAGCTTAACTGGAACGGCGGGAGGGCCCAACGAGCAGTACTTC
CDR3: CASSLTGTAGGPNEQYF
V: TRBV11-3
D: TRBD2
size: -
J: TRBJ2-7

DNA: TGTGCCAGCAGCACCCGATCCAATATCAGGGGATTAACTGAAGCTTTCTTT
CDR3: CASSTRSNIRGLTEAFF
V: TRBV7-8
D: -
size: -
J: TRBJ1-1

DNA: TGTGCCAGCAGCGGGGCTGGGGACTCTGGGGCCAACGTCCTGACTTTC
CDR3: CASSGAGDSGANVLTF
V: TRBV11-3
D: -
size: -
J: TRBJ2-6

DNA: TGTGCCAGCAGCTTGGGTGGACAGGGGGGTTCACCCCTCCACTTT
CDR3: CASSLGGQGGSPLHF
V: TRBV5-4
D: TRBD1
size: -
J: TRBJ1-6

DNA: TGTGCCACCAGCTGGGCTAGCGGAGTCCAAGAGACCCAGTACTTC
CDR3: CATSWASGVQETQYF
V: TRBV15
D: TRBD2
size: -
J: TRBJ2-5

DNA: TGCAGCGTACAAAGGACAGGGGGATATATGGCTTTCTTT
CDR3: CSVQRTGGYMAFF
V: TRBV29-1
D: TRBD1
size: once
J: TRBJ1-1

DNA: TGTGCCTGGAGTGTACCCGGACAGGGCAATTCACCCCTCCACTTT
CDR3: CAWSVPGQGNSPLHF
V: TRBV30
D: TRBD1
size: once
J: TRBJ1-6

DNA: TGTGCCAGCTCACCAACTCGGACACGGAATGAAAAACTGTTTTTT
CDR3: CASSPTRTRNEKLFF
V: TRBV18
D: -
size: -
J: TRBJ1-4

DNA: TGTGCCAGCAGTGTAGGGCGGGGCACAGATACGCAGTATTTT
CDR3: CASSVGRGTDTQYF
V: TRBV2
D: -
size: -
J: TRBJ2-3

DNA: TGCAGTGCTAGTAAAGGTAGTCGGCGGGATAATGAGCAGTTCTTC
CDR3: CSASKGSRRDNEQFF
V: TRBV20-1
D: -
size: once
J: TRBJ2-1

DNA: TGTGCCAGCGCCCCTAAGGGGCTTGGACAAAGGGACACTGAAGCTTTCTTT
CDR3: CASAPKGLGQRDTEAFF
V: TRBV5-8
D: -
size: -
J: TRBJ1-1

DNA: TGTGCCAGCAGCCACACCACAGGGGGAGAGGATTCACCCCTCCACTTT
CDR3: CASSHTTGGEDSPLHF
V: TRBV2
D: TRBD1
size: -
J: TRBJ1-6

DNA: TGTGCCAGCAGCTTCGGACTAGACGTCTACAATGAGCAGTTCTTC
CDR3: CASSFGLDVYNEQFF
V: TRBV6-5
D: TRBD2
size: once
J: TRBJ2-1

DNA: TGTGCCAGCAGCTTATATGGGGGGGCTAGCGGCTACAATGAGCAGTTCTTC
CDR3: CASSLYGGASGYNEQFF
V: TRBV7-2
D: -
size: -
J: TRBJ2-1

DNA: TGCGCCAGCAGACTAACAGGGGTAGCCTACAATGAGCAGTTCTTC
CDR3: CASRLTGVAYNEQFF
V: TRBV5-1
D: TRBD1
size: -
J: TRBJ2-1

DNA: TGTGCCACCAGCAGACCGGGGGAGACCCAGTACTTC
CDR3: CATSRPGETQYF
V: TRBV15
D: -
size: few
J: TRBJ2-5

DNA: TGCGCCAGCAGCTTGGATCTGAAGCGGGAGCAGTTCTTC
CDR3: CASSLDLKREQFF
V: TRBV5-1
D: -
size: -
J: TRBJ2-1

DNA: TGCGCCAGCAGCTTGGCCGTGGGGGGTCTCAAAGAGACCCAGTACTTC
CDR3: CASSLAVGGLKETQYF
V: TRBV5-1
D: -
size: once
J: TRBJ2-5

DNA: TGTGCCAGCTCGTCCGGGACTAGCGGGAGCGTCACAGATACGCAGTATTTT
CDR3: CASSSGTSGSVTDTQYF
V: TRBV18
D: TRBD2
size: -
J: TRBJ2-3

DNA: TGCAGCGTTTTGGACCCGACAGGGAGGTACGAGCAGTACTTC
CDR3: CSVLDPTGRYEQYF
V: TRBV29-1
D: -
size: once
J: TRBJ2-7

DNA: TGTGCCAGCAGCCCGGGGCTAGGGGGCCCCTACGAGCAGTACTTC
CDR3: CASSPGLGGPYEQYF
V: TRBV11-2
D: TRBD1
size: -
J: TRBJ2-7

DNA: TGTGCCAGCAGCTTAGAGGGGGGGAGCGGGAGTGGATACGAGCAGTACTTC
CDR3: CASSLEGGSGSGYEQYF
V: TRBV7-9
D: TRBD2
size: once
J: TRBJ2-7

DNA: TGCGCCAGCAGCTGGGGGACACAGGGGGAGACCCAGTACTTC
CDR3: CASSWGTQGETQYF
V: TRBV5-1
D: TRBD1
size: few
J: TRBJ2-5

DNA: TGTGCCAGCACCTCGACAGGCCGGGTTGCTGAAGCTTTCTTT
CDR3: CASTSTGRVAEAFF
V: TRBV6-5
D: -
size: once
J: TRBJ1-1

DNA: TGTGCCAGCTCACCCGGGACAGGGGGCCGAGGCTACACCTTC
CDR3: CASSPGTGGRGYTF
V: TRBV18
D: TRBD1
size: once
J: TRBJ1-2

DNA: TGTGCCAGCAGTTTATCTATTGGCGGGTCCAACTATGGCTACACCTTC
CDR3: CASSLSIGGSNYGYTF
V: TRBV27
D: -
size: -
J: TRBJ1-2

DNA: TGTGCCAGCAGCCCTGGCGGGAGATCCAACACCGGGGAGCTGTTTTTT
CDR3: CASSPGGRSNTGELFF
V: TRBV5-4
D: TRBD2
size: -
J: TRBJ2-2

DNA: TGTGCTAGCAGCTTGGCGGCTCACACCGGGGAGCTGTTTTTT
CDR3: CASSLAAHTGELFF
V: TRBV7-7
D: -
size: -
J: TRBJ2-2

DNA: TGTGCCAGCTGGGCGGGAGGGTCCGATACGCAGTATTTT
CDR3: CASWAGGSDTQYF
V: TRBV2
D: TRBD2
size: -
J: TRBJ2-3

DNA: TGTGCCAGTAGCCCGAACAGGGATTTAGTCTATGGCTACACCTTC
CDR3: CASSPNRDLVYGYTF
V: TRBV19
D: -
size: -
J: TRBJ1-2

DNA: TGTGCCACCAGTGATTTGCGCAGGGCTTTCTTT
CDR3: CATSDLRRAFF
V: TRBV24-1
D: -
size: -
J: TRBJ1-1

DNA: TGTGCCAGCTCGGCCGGGACAGGGATCTACTATGGCTACACCTTC
CDR3: CASSAGTGIYYGYTF
V: TRBV27
D: TRBD1
size: -
J: TRBJ1-2

DNA: TGTGCCAGCAGTTTGGCACAGGGGGGTACGCAGTATTTT
CDR3: CASSLAQGGTQYF
V: TRBV12-3/TRBV12-4
D: TRBD1
size: once
J: TRBJ2-3